This is a list of T cell receptor beta chains from one sample in a study of blood T cell repertoires in COVID-19. TCRdb's table, derived via immunoSEQ multiplex PCR, lists solely in-frame clones and lacks some. The profile shows 250,000 or so clones, 70% to 90% of them singletons. Input material: PBMCs or T cells enriched from blood (not recorded which). These receptor sequences come from a man younger than 40 who had recovered from COVID-19. CDR3s include the opening cysteine and the closing phenylalanine or tryptophan. Fields, in order: J gene, clone size, CDR3 length, D gene, V gene, CDR3 DNA, CDR3 protein. The D gene is left open where the match is weak. Clone size appears in some rows only: once, few, many, or a class for an expanded clone.

>TRBJ2-5|.|12|.|TRBV9
TGTGCCAGCAGCGGGAGCTCAGAGACCCAGTACTTC
CASSGSSETQYF
>TRBJ2-3|many|12|TRBD2|TRBV19
TGTGCCAGCAGACTAGCGGGGGATACGCAGTATTTT
CASRLAGDTQYF
>TRBJ2-1|.|16|TRBD1|TRBV28
TGTGCCAGCAGTGGGATGGACAGGGTATTGGAAAATGAGCAGTTCTTC
CASSGMDRVLENEQFF
>TRBJ2-2|.|14|.|TRBV5-1
TGCGCCAGCTTCTTTAACACGAACACCGGGGAGCTGTTTTTT
CASFFNTNTGELFF
>TRBJ1-3|.|15|TRBD1|TRBV30
TGTGCCTGGAGCGGGACAGGCCCCTCTGGAAACACCATATATTTT
CAWSGTGPSGNTIYF
>TRBJ2-3|.|16|.|TRBV30
TGTGCCTGGAGTCCCTCAAGACTTTTCAGCACAGATACGCAGTATTTT
CAWSPSRLFSTDTQYF
>TRBJ2-6|.|18|TRBD1|TRBV18
TGTGCCAGCTCACCCCGGGACAGGGGATACTCTGGGGCCAACGTCCTGACTTTC
CASSPRDRGYSGANVLTF
>TRBJ2-3|.|15|.|TRBV6-5
TGTGCCAGCAGTTACTCCTTAGCGAGCACAGATACGCAGTATTTT
CASSYSLASTDTQYF
>TRBJ1-2|.|14|.|TRBV28
TGTGCCAGCAGCGATAGCCGGGTCCGCTATGGCTACACCTTC
CASSDSRVRYGYTF
>TRBJ2-2|.|11|.|TRBV12-5
TGTGCTAGTGTTTATGTCGGGGAGCTGTTTTTT
CASVYVGELFF
>TRBJ2-2|.|16|.|TRBV7-6
TGTGCCAGCAGCTTAATCTTACAGAAAAACACCGGGGAGCTGTTTTTT
CASSLILQKNTGELFF
>TRBJ1-4|.|15|.|TRBV11-1
TGTGCCAGCAGCTTAGATCATTCCACGGGGGAAAAACTGTTTTTT
CASSLDHSTGEKLFF
>TRBJ2-5|.|15|TRBD2|TRBV28
TGTGCCAGCAGTTCCTCTAGCGGGGGACAAGAGACCCAGTACTTC
CASSSSSGGQETQYF
>TRBJ2-1|.|16|.|TRBV9
TGTGCCAGCAGCACCACTTCGGGCCTAGGGAGCAATGAGCAGTTCTTC
CASSTTSGLGSNEQFF
>TRBJ2-1|.|11|.|TRBV4-2
TGTGCCAGCAGCCAACAGGGTGAGCAGTTCTTC
CASSQQGEQFF
>TRBJ2-5|.|15|TRBD1|TRBV12-5
TGTGCTAGTGGTTCCGGGACAGCCTACCAAGAGACCCAGTACTTC
CASGSGTAYQETQYF
>TRBJ1-2|.|14|.|TRBV6-1
TGTGCCAGCAGTGAAGGCGGGGTAAACGATGGCTACACCTTC
CASSEGGVNDGYTF
>TRBJ1-5|.|17|TRBD1|TRBV19
TGTGCCAGTAGTATAGTTTTGAGGGGACAGGGGAACCAGCCCCAGCATTTT
CASSIVLRGQGNQPQHF
>TRBJ2-5|.|16|.|TRBV6-6
TGTGCCAGCAGTTACCCACCGACAGGACCTCAAGAGACCCAGTACTTC
CASSYPPTGPQETQYF
>TRBJ2-3|.|16|.|TRBV9
TGTGCCAGCAGCGTAGAACCACAGGGACGCACAGATACGCAGTATTTT
CASSVEPQGRTDTQYF
>TRBJ2-5|.|17|TRBD1|TRBV4-2
TGTGCCAGCAGCCGATCCACGACAGGGGGCGTGAGAGAGACCCAGTACTTC
CASSRSTTGGVRETQYF
>TRBJ1-6|.|15|TRBD1|TRBV4-3
TGCGCCAGCAGCCACGGACAGGGCCAAAATTCACCCCTCCACTTT
CASSHGQGQNSPLHF
>TRBJ2-1|.|16|TRBD2|TRBV5-5
TGTGCCAGCAGCTTCCTAGCGGGGGGCCTAAACAATGAGCAGTTCTTC
CASSFLAGGLNNEQFF
>TRBJ2-6|.|14|.|TRBV20-1
TGCAGTGCTAGTCCCAGCTCTGGGGCCAACGTCCTGACTTTC
CSASPSSGANVLTF